What follows describes a single TCR beta chain. The data derive from a study of T-cell reconstitution after alpha-beta-depleted transplantation in children. Molecular barcoding with unique molecular identifiers was used for the TCRbeta library. TCRdb processed the PCR reads anew with MiXCR; each CDR3 protein has one entry. The sample carries a few hundred thousand distinct CDR3 sequences, roughly 18% recorded once. The junction had 11 bases not matched to a gene; V was cut back by 5 bases and J by 4 bases. The CDR3 length is 15 residues. In germline, CDR1 is SGHAT, CDR2 FQNNGV. The sequenced sample was PBMCs from the stem cell graft donor, obtained from the stem cell graft. The clonotype was recovered from a human donor who donated a stem cell graft to a child with acute lymphoblastic leukemia. V gene TRBV11-2 combines with J gene TRBJ2-7; 7 nucleotides match TRBD2. DNA of the CDR3: TGTGCCAGCAGCCCTACTGCGGGAGTCCTTTACGAGCAGTACTTC. This translates into CASSPTAGVLYEQYF. Full variable domain (missing parts from reference TRBV11-2 and TRBJ2-7): EAGVAQSPRYKIIEKRQSVAFWCNPISGHATLYWYQQILGQGPKLLIQFQNNGVVDDSQLPKDRFSAERLKGVDSTLKIQPAKLEDSAVYLCASSPTAGVLYEQYFGPGTRLTVT.